The 31 T cell receptor beta chains given below trace back to one sample, sequenced in a study of cytomegalovirus exposure and HLA in healthy donors. PCR employed 60 Vbeta and 13 Jbeta primers. Clones were sequenced by immunoSEQ multiplex PCR, and TCRdb holds only the in-frame ones, with some missing. The sample consists of 100,000 to 150,000 clones, roughly 86% of them appearing once. Source material: PBMCs. These receptors came from a man between 18 and 29 years old in good health and CMV-seronegative.

The chain combines TRBV6-5 with TRBJ2-1; D possibly corresponds to TRBD2 (5 bases). The CDR3 has 13 amino acids. Germline loops: CDR1 MNHEY, CDR2 SVGAGI. V was trimmed by 6 bases and J by 14 bases, leaving 20 bases between them. The chain's CDR3 is CASRLTMTGIEFF. CDR3 nucleotides: TGTGCCAGCAGGCTGACGATGACCGGGATAGAGTTCTTC.

V usage is TRBV19 and J usage is TRBJ2-3, with TRBD2 matching over 10 bases. Per the germline V gene, CDR1 is LNHDA and CDR2 is SQIVND (reference sequence). CDR3 length: 14 residues. After removal of 10 bases from V and 0 bases from J, the junction contained 4 bases not matched to a gene. This chain's CDR3 is CATRSGGSTDTQYF. The CDR3 DNA reads as TGTGCCACCCGTAGCGGGGGGAGCACAGATACGCAGTATTTT.

A remark on this clone: Other nucleotide sequences in the sample specify the same CDR3. The V gene is TRBV5-1, the J gene TRBJ2-7, with 7 bases that match TRBD1. Germline V gene data show CDR1 as SGHRS and CDR2 as YFSETQ. V lost 2 bases and J lost 3; bases outside the gene matches: 2. This CDR3 region has 13 residues. CDR3 region: CASSLQGNYEQYF. CDR3 DNA: TGCGCCAGCAGCTTACAGGGGAACTACGAGCAGTACTTC. Variable domain in full (rest from reference TRBV5-1 and TRBJ2-7): KAGVTQTPRYLIKTRGQQVTLSCSPISGHRSVSWYQQTPGQGLQFLFEYFSETQRNKGNFPGRFSGRQFSNSRSEMNVSTLELGDSALYLCASSLQGNYEQYFGPGTRLTVT.

This CDR3 reads CASSVGADTQYF. The CDR3 coding sequence is TGTGCCAGCAGCGTAGGAGCAGATACGCAGTATTTT. J is TRBJ2-3 and V is TRBV9; D ambiguous. From germline, CDR1 is SGDLS and CDR2 YYNGEE. The CDR3 is 12 amino acids. Between the trimmed V and J ends, which lost 0 bases and 4 bases, there was a span of 3 bases.

The chain joins TRBV2 to TRBJ2-5, with 8 bases that match TRBD2. Per the germline V gene, CDR1 is SNHLY and CDR2 is FYNNEI. The junction had 2 bases not matched to a gene; V was cut back by 1 base and J by 1 base. This CDR3 is built from 15 residues. CDR3 protein: CASSEVRGGQETQYF. In nucleotides, the CDR3 is TGTGCCAGCAGTGAAGTACGGGGGGGCCAAGAGACCCAGTACTTC.

V gene TRBV2 combines with J gene TRBJ1-2; D is possibly TRBD1 (6 bases). The CDR3 has 16 residues. V was cut by 4 bases and J by 3 bases, with 18 bases left in between. In germline, CDR1 is SNHLY, CDR2 FYNNEI. CDR3 protein: CASSGAGEGRDYGYTF. In DNA, the CDR3 is TGTGCCAGCAGTGGGGCAGGGGAAGGGAGGGACTATGGCTACACCTTC.

The count of this clone is one. The rearrangement uses TRBV7-9 and TRBJ1-6; D remains unclear. Germline lookup yields CDR1 SEHNR and CDR2 FQNEAQ (reference sequence). CDR3 length: 17 amino acids. Trimming took 4 bases from V and 0 from J, leaving 13 bases between them. CDR3 residues: CASSSPQTISYNSPLHF. In DNA form, the CDR3 reads TGTGCCAGCAGCTCCCCACAGACCATCTCCTATAATTCACCCCTCCACTTT.

This clone was detected only once. The rearrangement links TRBV15 to TRBJ1-2; D possibly corresponds to TRBD1 (6 bases). Trimming cost V 5 bases and J 4 bases, with 26 bases left between them. CDR1 is LNHNV and CDR2 is YYDKDF in the germline V gene (reference sequence). The CDR3 runs 18 residues. CDR3 protein: CATSLLHREGEWAYGYTF. The CDR3 DNA sequence: TGTGCCACCAGCCTCCTTCACAGGGAGGGAGAGTGGGCCTATGGCTACACCTTC.

Concerning this clone: A junction end diverges from the germline sequence, so it may reflect a read error. The chain has TRBV29-1 and TRBJ1-2, with 9 bases identical to TRBD1. Germline CDR1 and CDR2: SQVTM and ANQGSEA. The CDR3 totals 14 residues. Here the CDR3 reads CSVGPGQGTGGYTF. CDR3 bases: TGTAGCGTTGGACCAGGACAGGGGACGGGTGGCTACACCTTC. The full variable domain, with the rest looked up from reference TRBV29-1 and TRBJ1-2, is SAVISQKPSRDICQRGTSLTIQCQVDSQVTMMFWYRQQPGQSLTLIATANQGSEATYESGFVIDKFPISRPNLTFSTLTVSNMSPEDSSIYLCSVGPGQGTGGYTFGSGTRLTVV.

The chain carries TRBV7-8 and TRBJ2-2; 15 bases match TRBD2. The CDR3 covers 17 residues. J was trimmed by 5 bases and V by 4 bases; bases with no gene match: 5. Germline V CDR1 and CDR2: SGHVS, FQNEAQ. CDR3 protein: CASSSRTSGGGTGELFF. The CDR3 DNA is TGTGCCAGCAGCTCCCGGACTAGCGGGGGGGGGACCGGGGAGCTGTTTTTT.

This clone was counted a few times. The V and J genes are TRBV27 and TRBJ1-5; D is ambiguous. From germline, CDR1 is MNHEY and CDR2 SMNVEV (reference sequence). The CDR3 is 13 residues long. V lost 5 bases and J 9 bases, leaving 14 bases between the germline ends. CDR3 DNA: TGTGCCAGCAGTACTCTATTCAGCGGGCCCCAGCATTTT. It codes for CASSTLFSGPQHF.

This sequence joins TRBV5-6 and TRBJ1-2, with D uncertain. Germline V gene data show CDR1 as SGHDT and CDR2 as YYEEEE. CDR3 length equals 14 residues. V lost 1 base to trimming and J lost 8 bases, with 15 bases between them. In DNA form, the CDR3 reads TGTGCCAGCAGCTTGTGGGCCGCCCCAAAGGGCTACACCTTC. Translation gives CASSLWAAPKGYTF.

This rearrangement joins TRBV7-9 to TRBJ1-2; D unclear. CDR3 length: 13 amino acids. V was pared by 5 bases and J by 3 bases, with 10 bases between. Germline V lookup: CDR1 SEHNR, CDR2 FQNEAQ (reference sequence). DNA for the CDR3: TGTGCCAGCAGCCCTACCGATTACTATGGCTACACCTTC. It encodes CASSPTDYYGYTF.

The gene calls are TRBV4-1 and TRBJ2-3; 10 positions agree with TRBD2. V lost 4 bases, J lost 0 bases, and 7 bases stayed unmatched. This CDR3 is built from 17 residues. Germline CDR1 reads MGHRA; CDR2 reads YSYEKL. CDR3 amino acids: CASSPIGLAVSTDTQYF. In DNA form, the CDR3 reads TGCGCCAGCAGCCCGATTGGACTAGCGGTTAGCACAGATACGCAGTATTTT.

V and J are TRBV7-6 and TRBJ2-3; D ambiguous. CDR1 is SGHVS, CDR2 FNYEAQ, per germline. Trimming took off 4 bases at V and 6 bases at J, with 14 bases between the two ends. The CDR3 contains 14 residues. CDR3 protein: CASSSLTPPDTQYF. The CDR3, as DNA: TGTGCCAGCAGCTCGCTGACACCCCCGGATACGCAGTATTTT.

The table lists this clone with a count of one. V is TRBV2 and J is TRBJ2-6, with 11 nucleotides matching TRBD1. This CDR3 is 17 amino acids long. Germline CDR1 SNHLY, CDR2 FYNNEI. The V gene end was trimmed by 6 bases and the J gene end by 3 bases; junction bases not matched to a gene: 7. As DNA, the CDR3 is TGTGCCAGCAGACGGGACAGGGGGGAGGGTGGGGCCAACGTCCTGACTTTC. Its protein is CASRRDRGEGGANVLTF.

This chain links TRBV11-2 with TRBJ2-5, with 7 bases that match TRBD2. Germline-derived CDR1 and CDR2 are SGHAT and FQNNGV. Germline trimming cut 6 bases from V and 4 bases from J; bases unmatched to any gene: 17. This CDR3 region has 17 residues. As DNA, the CDR3 is TGTGCCAGCAGTCTGATCGCCGGAGCTAGCGGAGGAGAGACCCAGTACTTC. This gives the protein CASSLIAGASGGETQYF.

V gene TRBV9 combines with J gene TRBJ1-1, with 7 positions matching TRBD1. The CDR3 contains 15 residues. V lost 4 bases and J lost 0; bases outside the gene matches: 6. Germline V gene lookup returns CDR1 SGDLS and CDR2 YYNGEE. The CDR3 loop is CASSPRDSVNTEAFF. Written as DNA, the CDR3 is TGTGCCAGCAGCCCTAGGGACAGCGTGAACACTGAAGCTTTCTTT.

The chain has TRBV6-4 and TRBJ1-1; 7 bases match TRBD1. The CDR3 runs to 14 residues. Germline loops: CDR1 MRHNA, CDR2 SNTAGT. V was clipped by 6 bases and J by 4 bases; unmatched bases: 8. CDR3 coding DNA: TGTGCCAGCAGACCTGACAGGGTCGCCACTGAAGCTTTCTTT. This translates into CASRPDRVATEAFF.

Note on this clone: This same CDR3 is encoded by further DNA sequences in the sample. This sequence joins TRBV13 and TRBJ2-5, with TRBD1 matching over 12 bases. Germline CDR1 and CDR2: PRHDT and FYEKMQ (reference sequence). The J segment lost 5 bases and the V segment lost 4 bases, leaving 8 bases of the junction unmatched. This CDR3 spans 16 amino acids. CDR3 sequence reads: CASSSRDRGLWETQYF. In nucleotides, the CDR3 is TGTGCCAGCAGCTCACGGGACAGGGGGCTTTGGGAGACCCAGTACTTC.

This clone has a single count. The chain is built from TRBV6-6 and TRBJ2-7; 8 nucleotides agree with TRBD2. The germline gives CDR1 MNHNY, CDR2 SVGAGI (reference sequence). This CDR3 spans 16 amino acids. The J segment lost 2 bases and the V segment lost 5 bases, leaving 11 bases of the junction unmatched. The CDR3 here is CASSPQGRGVAYEQYF. Written as DNA, the CDR3 is TGTGCCAGCAGTCCCCAGGGGCGGGGGGTCGCCTACGAGCAGTACTTC.

V usage is TRBV5-5 and J usage is TRBJ2-6; TRBD1 aligns across 8 bases. The ends lost 0 bases at V and 0 bases at J; junction bases unmatched: 2. The CDR3 is made up of 17 amino acids. Germline V lookup: CDR1 SGHKS, CDR2 YYEKEE (reference sequence). The DNA of the CDR3 is TGTGCCAGCAGCTTGGCGGGGACAGGCTCTGGGGCCAACGTCCTGACTTTC. Its protein product is CASSLAGTGSGANVLTF.

J is TRBJ2-7 and V is TRBV7-2, with 7 bases matching TRBD1. The germline V gene has CDR1 SGHTA and CDR2 FQGNSA. Trimming took 5 bases from V and 1 from J; bases not matched to a gene: 8. This CDR3 spans 15 amino acids. CDR3 in amino acids: CASSPTTGASYEQYF. CDR3 sequence (DNA): TGTGCCAGCAGCCCGACTACAGGGGCATCCTACGAGCAGTACTTC.

The chain recombines TRBV5-6 with TRBJ1-1; D is uncertain. Germline V CDR1 and CDR2: SGHDT, YYEEEE. The CDR3 runs 12 residues. V lost 2 bases to trimming and J lost 6 bases, with 8 bases between them. CDR3 DNA: TGTGCCAGCAGCTTTTCAGCGTCTGAAGCTTTCTTT. It codes for CASSFSASEAFF.

For the CDR3, the DNA is TGTGCCAGCAGCCAAACAGGATTGGGTGGCTACACCTTC. Translation: CASSQTGLGGYTF. The chain couples TRBV9 to TRBJ1-2; tentative D call: TRBD1 (5 bases). Between the trimmed V and J ends, which lost 4 bases and 7 bases, there was a span of 14 bases. The CDR3 loop spans 13 amino acids. Germline values: CDR1 SGDLS, CDR2 YYNGEE.

This clone has only a few counts. The chain couples TRBV5-4 to TRBJ2-4; D might be TRBD2 (5 bases). The CDR3 consists of 14 residues. Trimming took off 3 bases at V and 3 bases at J, with 10 bases between the two ends. Germline V gene sequence: CDR1 SGHNT, CDR2 YYREEE (reference sequence). This chain's CDR3 is CASSSGLGKNIQYF. The DNA of the CDR3 is TGTGCCAGCAGCTCCGGACTGGGCAAAAACATTCAGTACTTC.

The V call is TRBV20-1, the J call TRBJ2-1, with D maybe TRBD2 (6 bases). This CDR3 comprises 11 residues. Trimming removed 6 bases at V and 7 bases at J, with 10 bases between. Germline V gene data show CDR1 as DFQATT and CDR2 as SNEGSKA (reference sequence). The CDR3 coding sequence is TGCAGTGCCCTGGAGGGGAATGAGCAGTTCTTC. Protein sequence: CSALEGNEQFF.

This clone was observed a single time. For the CDR3, the DNA is TGTGCCAGCAGCGTAGGTAAGAGGAGTGAGCAGTTCTTC. It yields the protein CASSVGKRSEQFF. The chain links TRBV9 to TRBJ2-1; no definite D call. The CDR3 sequence is 13 residues long. V dropped 0 bases and J dropped 9 bases, with 10 bases sitting between them. Looked up from germline, CDR1 is SGDLS and CDR2 is YYNGEE.

The J gene is TRBJ2-3, the V gene TRBV7-2, with D maybe TRBD1 (5 bases). This CDR3 has 15 residues. From germline, CDR1 is SGHTA and CDR2 FQGNSA. Trimming stripped 2 bases from V and 4 bases from J, with 13 bases between. CDR3 sequence (DNA): TGTGCCAGCAGCTTATGGGGCAGGGCCTCAGATACGCAGTATTTT. It codes for CASSLWGRASDTQYF.

The chain is built from TRBV7-9 and TRBJ2-3, with 7 bases that match TRBD2. The J segment lost 4 bases and the V segment lost 6 bases, leaving 16 bases of the junction unmatched. Germline lookup yields CDR1 SEHNR and CDR2 FQNEAQ (reference sequence). This CDR3 region has 17 residues. For the CDR3, the DNA is TGTGCCAGCAGTTCCGCGCGACTAGCCGTTATGTCAGATACGCAGTATTTT. As protein: CASSSARLAVMSDTQYF.

The V gene is TRBV7-2, the J gene TRBJ2-3; D call uncertain. In germline, CDR1 is SGHTA, CDR2 FQGNSA. CDR3 length: 13 amino acids. Trimming left V 1 base short and J 6 bases short, with 8 bases between. The CDR3 is CASSLVSRDTQYF. The CDR3 DNA reads TGTGCCAGCAGCTTAGTATCCAGGGATACGCAGTATTTT.